This is a list of T cell receptor beta chains from one sample in a study of T-cell reconstitution after alpha-beta-depleted transplantation in children. TCRdb passed the PCR reads through MiXCR, listing each CDR3 protein once. The sample has roughly 670,000 distinct CDR3 sequences; around 14% are singletons. Sequenced material: PBMCs, taken before TCRalphabeta/CD19-depleted stem cell transplant. Receptors were obtained from a girl aged 2-15 years with congenital amegakaryocytic thrombocytopenia, due to receive a stem cell transplant. Both conserved end residues are part of each CDR3. Clone size, where shown, is once, few, many, or a class for clones that have expanded.

V gene: TRBV4-1; clone size: few; CDR3 protein: CASSQNLPGEISNQPQHF
V gene: TRBV6-1; clone size: many; CDR3 protein: CASRPHSSYNSPLHF
V gene: TRBV5-1; clone size: .; CDR3 protein: CASSLGGLTGLGIQYF
V gene: TRBV7-2; clone size: .; CDR3 protein: CASSLQAGANEKLFF
V gene: TRBV3-1; clone size: few; CDR3 protein: CASSLTVPYNEQFF
V gene: TRBV13; clone size: many; CDR3 protein: CASTSDRVDGYTF
V gene: TRBV4-2; clone size: .; CDR3 protein: CASSQDPTGELFF
V gene: TRBV5-1; clone size: .; CDR3 protein: CASSYTGLALNEQFF
V gene: TRBV18; clone size: .; CDR3 protein: CASSPPSRAAFGIQYF
V gene: TRBV20-1; clone size: many; CDR3 protein: CSARTGHGGGELFF
V gene: TRBV4-1; clone size: few; CDR3 protein: CASRYRDGSSYEQYF
V gene: TRBV4-1; clone size: .; CDR3 protein: CASSQGNRGAPVGLFF
V gene: TRBV7-9; clone size: many; CDR3 protein: CASSSPVVEENTEAFF
V gene: TRBV20-1; clone size: many; CDR3 protein: CSARGGTGRDTQYF
V gene: TRBV12-3/TRBV12-4; clone size: .; CDR3 protein: CASSPPATSYNEQFF
V gene: TRBV9; clone size: many; CDR3 protein: CASSLAGTAYNEQFF
V gene: TRBV7-9; clone size: .; CDR3 protein: CASSFTGTVNGYTF
V gene: TRBV4-1; clone size: many; CDR3 protein: CASSQDFAFVGSEQYF
V gene: TRBV4-1; clone size: .; CDR3 protein: CASSQDKSQNYGYTF
V gene: TRBV7-6; clone size: .; CDR3 protein: CARSFRGWETQYF
V gene: TRBV12-3/TRBV12-4; clone size: few; CDR3 protein: CASSHLTGYTGELFF
V gene: TRBV7-6; clone size: .; CDR3 protein: CASSLSALRSYNEQFF
V gene: TRBV27; clone size: few; CDR3 protein: CASSSTGAVYAYEQYF
V gene: TRBV2; clone size: .; CDR3 protein: CASSGSWTSGMRQETQYF
V gene: TRBV19; clone size: few; CDR3 protein: CASSEVPKNIQYF
V gene: TRBV20-1; clone size: few; CDR3 protein: CSVSPAGGNNEQFF
V gene: TRBV20-1; clone size: many; CDR3 protein: CSARHTGGSYEQYF
V gene: TRBV28; clone size: few; CDR3 protein: CASNYGQGQYEQYF
V gene: TRBV12-3/TRBV12-4; clone size: .; CDR3 protein: CAGSLRGVNEQFF
V gene: TRBV5-1; clone size: few; CDR3 protein: CASSRGSTSEETQYF
V gene: TRBV2; clone size: .; CDR3 protein: CASSEMPTGTTYNEQFF
V gene: TRBV29-1; clone size: many; CDR3 protein: CSVEMDNYNYGYTF
V gene: TRBV12-3/TRBV12-4; clone size: many; CDR3 protein: CASSLARVTMNTEAFF
V gene: TRBV5-1; clone size: many; CDR3 protein: CASSSTMDTQYF
V gene: TRBV20-1; clone size: few; CDR3 protein: CSAREAELTDTQYF
V gene: TRBV5-1; clone size: many; CDR3 protein: CASSLGARDTGELFF
V gene: TRBV5-1; clone size: many; CDR3 protein: CASSFESQNTDTQYF
V gene: TRBV6-1; clone size: few; CDR3 protein: CASRSTGPRQPQHF
V gene: TRBV20-1; clone size: .; CDR3 protein: CSARDSFRQPPPPETQYF
V gene: TRBV12-3/TRBV12-4; clone size: few; CDR3 protein: CASRPRQGFAGNTIYF
V gene: TRBV28; clone size: .; CDR3 protein: CASSSRREDTDTQYF
V gene: TRBV12-3/TRBV12-4; clone size: many; CDR3 protein: CASSPPPGLAGYTDTQYF
V gene: TRBV5-1; clone size: .; CDR3 protein: CASSTAGVMVYEQYF
V gene: TRBV11-2; clone size: many; CDR3 protein: CASSSTSGRRNEQFF
V gene: TRBV5-1; clone size: .; CDR3 protein: CASSLVTAVSSYEQYF
V gene: TRBV20-1; clone size: many; CDR3 protein: CSAMGTGELFF
V gene: TRBV5-1; clone size: few; CDR3 protein: CASSLEREQETQYF
V gene: TRBV7-9; clone size: few; CDR3 protein: CASSSGPFSGNEQFF
V gene: TRBV15; clone size: many; CDR3 protein: CATSPQRADTQYF
V gene: TRBV27; clone size: many; CDR3 protein: CASSRGRRNTGELFF
V gene: TRBV20-1; clone size: many; CDR3 protein: CSARLVTRQADNYEQYF
V gene: TRBV6-7; clone size: many; CDR3 protein: CASSYSYRATFF
V gene: TRBV7-6; clone size: few; CDR3 protein: CASSWGGYNEQFF
V gene: TRBV18; clone size: few; CDR3 protein: CASSPRGGRTNYGYTF
V gene: TRBV5-1; clone size: .; CDR3 protein: CASSWPSHEETQYF